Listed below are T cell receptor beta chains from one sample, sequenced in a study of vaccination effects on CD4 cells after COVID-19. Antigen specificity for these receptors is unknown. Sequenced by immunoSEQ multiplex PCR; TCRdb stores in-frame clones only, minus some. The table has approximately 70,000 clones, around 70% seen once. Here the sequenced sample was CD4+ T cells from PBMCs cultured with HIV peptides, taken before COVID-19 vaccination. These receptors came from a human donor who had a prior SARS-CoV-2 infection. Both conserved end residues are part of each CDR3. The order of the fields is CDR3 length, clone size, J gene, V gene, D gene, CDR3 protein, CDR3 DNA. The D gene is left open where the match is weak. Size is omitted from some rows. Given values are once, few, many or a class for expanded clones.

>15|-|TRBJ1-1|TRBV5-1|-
CASSLQQGPNTEAFF
TGCGCCAGCAGCTTACAACAGGGACCGAACACTGAAGCTTTCTTT
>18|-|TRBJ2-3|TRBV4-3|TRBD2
CASSLGTSGSSWADTQYF
TGCGCCAGCAGCCTCGGGACTAGCGGGAGCTCCTGGGCAGATACGCAGTATTTT
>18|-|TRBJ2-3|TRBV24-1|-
CATSDWKPGTRDLDTQYF
TGTGCCACCAGTGATTGGAAACCCGGGACAAGGGATTTAGATACGCAGTATTTT
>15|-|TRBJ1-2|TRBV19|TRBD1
CASSIRRDRGFGYTF
TGTGCCAGTAGTATAAGAAGGGACAGGGGGTTTGGCTACACCTTC
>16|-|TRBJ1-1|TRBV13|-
CASSLTTANLNTEAFF
TGTGCCAGCAGCTTAACTACAGCCAACCTGAACACTGAAGCTTTCTTT
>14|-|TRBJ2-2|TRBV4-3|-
CASSQELRTGELFF
TGCGCCAGCAGCCAAGAATTGAGGACCGGGGAGCTGTTTTTT
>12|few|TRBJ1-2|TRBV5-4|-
CASSGDVVGYTF
TGTGCCAGCAGCGGGGACGTGGTGGGCTACACCTTC
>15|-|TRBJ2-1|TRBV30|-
CAWSEGVAPVNEQFF
TGTGCCTGGAGTGAGGGGGTAGCCCCGGTCAATGAGCAGTTCTTC
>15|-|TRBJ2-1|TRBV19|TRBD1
CASSIRWDSYNEQFF
TGTGCCAGTAGTATCCGTTGGGACAGTTACAATGAGCAGTTCTTC
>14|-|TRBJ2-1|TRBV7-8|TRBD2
CASSLRLADNEQFF
TGTGCCAGCAGCCTCCGACTAGCGGACAATGAGCAGTTCTTC
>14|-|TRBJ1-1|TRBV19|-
CASSWAGLNTEAFF
TGTGCCAGTAGTTGGGCAGGGTTGAACACTGAAGCTTTCTTT
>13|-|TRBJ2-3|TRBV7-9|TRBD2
CASSLRGGHTQYF
TGTGCCAGCAGCTTACGGGGAGGGCATACGCAGTATTTT
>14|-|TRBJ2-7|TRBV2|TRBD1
CASSRTGFTYEQYF
TGTGCCAGCAGTCGGACAGGGTTCACCTACGAGCAGTACTTC
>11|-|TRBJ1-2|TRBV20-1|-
CSARDRSGYTF
TGCAGTGCTAGAGATAGGAGCGGCTACACCTTC
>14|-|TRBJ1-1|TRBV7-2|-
CASSQSGMNTEAFF
TGTGCCAGCAGCCAGTCCGGAATGAACACTGAAGCTTTCTTT
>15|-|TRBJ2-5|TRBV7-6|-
CASSLSGYDQETQYF
TGTGCCAGCAGCTTGAGCGGGTACGACCAAGAGACCCAGTACTTC
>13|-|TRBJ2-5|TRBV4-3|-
CASSQDIRETQYF
TGCGCCAGCAGCCAAGATATCAGAGAGACCCAGTACTTC
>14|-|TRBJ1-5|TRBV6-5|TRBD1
CASSYRGLNQPQHF
TGTGCCAGCAGTTACAGGGGGCTGAATCAGCCCCAGCATTTT
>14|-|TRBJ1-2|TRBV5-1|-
CASRGDGDNYGYTF
TGCGCCAGCAGGGGAGATGGGGATAACTATGGCTACACCTTC
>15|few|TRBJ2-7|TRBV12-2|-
CASRLVLAGVYEQYF
TGTGCAAGTCGCTTAGTGTTAGCGGGAGTCTACGAGCAGTACTTC
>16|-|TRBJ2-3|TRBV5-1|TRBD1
CASSSPAGGRSDTQYF
TGCGCCAGCAGCTCCCCGGCAGGGGGCAGATCAGATACGCAGTATTTT
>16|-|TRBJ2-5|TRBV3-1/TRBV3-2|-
CASSARDRGVQETQYF
TGTGCCAGCAGCGCCAGGGACCGAGGGGTCCAAGAGACCCAGTACTTC
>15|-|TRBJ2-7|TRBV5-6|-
CASSSRGRGAYEQYF
TGTGCCAGCAGCTCCCGTGGCAGGGGGGCCTACGAGCAGTACTTC
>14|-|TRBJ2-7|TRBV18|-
CASSPGIQTYEQYF
TGTGCCAGCTCACCAGGGATACAGACCTACGAGCAGTACTTC
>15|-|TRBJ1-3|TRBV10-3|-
CAISENQGPGNTIYF
TGTGCCATCAGTGAGAACCAGGGTCCTGGAAACACCATATATTTT
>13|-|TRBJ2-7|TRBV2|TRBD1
CAGKTGLIYEQYF
TGTGCCGGCAAGACAGGGTTGATCTACGAGCAGTACTTC
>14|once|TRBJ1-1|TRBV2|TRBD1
CATTAGQGNTEAFF
TGTGCCACAACCGCGGGACAGGGAAACACTGAAGCTTTCTTT
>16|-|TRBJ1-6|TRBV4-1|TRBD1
CASSQEARGFNSPLHF
TGCGCCAGCAGCCAAGAAGCCAGGGGGTTCAATTCACCCCTCCACTTT
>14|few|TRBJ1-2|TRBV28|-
CASSFPPGLGGYTF
TGTGCCAGCAGTTTCCCCCCAGGGTTAGGTGGCTACACCTTC
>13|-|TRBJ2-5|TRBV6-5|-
CASGGENGLAQYF
TGTGCCAGCGGCGGGGAGAACGGTTTGGCCCAGTACTTC
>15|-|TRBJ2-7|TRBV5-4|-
CASSNRDTESYEQYF
TGTGCCAGCAGTAACCGGGACACCGAATCCTACGAGCAGTACTTC
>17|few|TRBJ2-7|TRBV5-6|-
CASSLGIATGLSYEQYF
TGTGCCAGCAGCTTAGGCATCGCGACAGGCCTCTCCTACGAGCAGTACTTC
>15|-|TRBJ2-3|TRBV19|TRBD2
CASSMTSRRGDTQYF
TGTGCCAGTAGTATGACTAGCAGGAGGGGAGATACGCAGTATTTT
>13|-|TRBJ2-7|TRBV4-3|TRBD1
CASSLQGGYEQYF
TGCGCCAGCAGCTTACAGGGGGGATACGAGCAGTACTTC
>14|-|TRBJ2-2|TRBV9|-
CASSVDPNTGELFF
TGTGCCAGCAGCGTAGACCCCAACACCGGGGAGCTGTTTTTT
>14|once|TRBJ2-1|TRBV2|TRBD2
CATVSGRSHNEQFF
TGTGCCACGGTCAGCGGGAGGAGCCACAATGAGCAGTTCTTC
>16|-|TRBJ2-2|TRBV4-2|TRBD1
CASSQETGKNTGELFF
TGTGCCAGCAGCCAAGAGACAGGGAAGAACACCGGGGAGCTGTTTTTT
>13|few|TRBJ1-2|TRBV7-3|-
CASSMSGGDGYTF
TGTGCCAGCAGCATGTCGGGGGGCGATGGCTACACCTTC
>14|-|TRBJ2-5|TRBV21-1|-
CASSTRTGRLVQYF
TGTGCCAGCAGCACTAGGACAGGGCGGTTAGTCCAGTACTTC
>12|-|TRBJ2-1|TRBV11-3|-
CASSSLNNEQFF
TGTGCCAGCAGCTCTCTTAACAATGAGCAGTTCTTC
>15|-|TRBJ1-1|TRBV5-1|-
CASSLAVGVNTEAFF
TGCGCCAGCAGCTTGGCCGTAGGAGTGAACACTGAAGCTTTCTTT
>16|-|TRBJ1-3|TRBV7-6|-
CASSSMGGFSGNTIYF
TGTGCCAGCAGCTCGATGGGGGGGTTCTCTGGAAACACCATATATTTT
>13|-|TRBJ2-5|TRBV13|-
CASSLGWGETQYF
TGTGCCAGCAGCTTAGGTTGGGGTGAGACCCAGTACTTC
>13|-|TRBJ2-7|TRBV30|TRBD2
CAHDRRGAYEQYF
TGTGCTCACGATAGGCGGGGGGCCTACGAGCAGTACTTC
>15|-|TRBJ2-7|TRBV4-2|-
CASSQLGELLYEQYF
TGTGCCAGCAGCCAATTGGGGGAACTACTCTACGAGCAGTACTTC
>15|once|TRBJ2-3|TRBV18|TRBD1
CASSPGQGAIDTQYF
TGTGCCAGCTCACCCGGACAGGGGGCTATAGATACGCAGTATTTT
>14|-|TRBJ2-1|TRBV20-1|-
CSASKGGQYNEQFF
TGCAGTGCTAGTAAAGGGGGGCAATACAATGAGCAGTTCTTC
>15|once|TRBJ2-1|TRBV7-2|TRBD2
CASTYSTSGYNEQFF
TGTGCCAGCACCTACTCGACTAGCGGATACAATGAGCAGTTCTTC
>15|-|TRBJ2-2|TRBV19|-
CASSKGHMNTGELFF
TGTGCCAGTAGCAAGGGACATATGAACACCGGGGAGCTGTTTTTT
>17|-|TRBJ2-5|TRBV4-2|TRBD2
CASSPTSGGGSLETQYF
TGTGCCAGCAGCCCCACGAGCGGCGGGGGTTCCTTGGAGACCCAGTACTTC
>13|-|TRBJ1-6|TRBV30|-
CALEDSYNSPLHF
TGTGCCCTGGAGGACAGTTATAATTCACCCCTCCACTTT
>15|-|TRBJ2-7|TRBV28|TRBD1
CASSDHSGTGREQYF
TGTGCCAGCAGTGACCACTCCGGGACAGGGAGAGAGCAGTACTTC
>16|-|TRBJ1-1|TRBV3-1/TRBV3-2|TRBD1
CASRTSQGAWDTEAFF
TGTGCCAGCAGAACAAGTCAGGGGGCGTGGGACACTGAAGCTTTCTTT
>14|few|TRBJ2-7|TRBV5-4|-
CASSLGQQRDEQYF
TGTGCCAGCAGCTTGGGGCAGCAAAGGGACGAGCAGTACTTC
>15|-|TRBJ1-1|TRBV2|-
CASSESGRGNTEAFF
TGTGCCAGCAGTGAATCCGGCAGGGGAAACACTGAAGCTTTCTTT
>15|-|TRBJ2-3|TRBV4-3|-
CASSQDLGVADTQYF
TGCGCCAGCAGCCAAGATCTAGGGGTCGCAGATACGCAGTATTTT
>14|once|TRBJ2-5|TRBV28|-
CASSFQLSQETQYF
TGTGCCAGCAGTTTTCAGTTGTCCCAAGAGACCCAGTACTTC
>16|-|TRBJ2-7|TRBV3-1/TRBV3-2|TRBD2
CASSPASGTSGSILYF
TGTGCCAGCAGCCCAGCCTCAGGGACTAGCGGGAGTATTTTGTACTTC
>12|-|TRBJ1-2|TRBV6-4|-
CASKGPGDGYTF
TGTGCCAGCAAAGGACCAGGGGATGGCTACACCTTC
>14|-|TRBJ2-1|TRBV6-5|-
CASSYASGGNEQFF
TGTGCCAGCAGTTATGCGAGCGGAGGGAATGAGCAGTTCTTC